The 17 T cell receptor beta chains listed next were all sequenced from one sample in a study of blood T cells in healthy people across ages. A second about 6 to 12 cycle PCR used barcoded and J-beta primers. Each CDR3 protein is one row after TCRdb ran MiXCR on the 5' RACE reads. The table lists roughly 680,000 distinct CDR3 sequences, about 51% of them singletons. Sequencing was performed on blood. All receptors come from a woman of 80 years or more in good health.

The gene calls are TRBV29-1 and TRBJ1-2; D possibly corresponds to TRBD1 (5 bases). The V gene's germline CDR1 is SQVTM and CDR2 ANQGSEA. The length of the CDR3 is 13 residues. V shed 1 base and J shed 5 bases, with 11 bases lying between them. The CDR3 region has the DNA TGCAGCGTTGAAGTCGCGACAGCGTATGGCTACACCTTC. Its translation: CSVEVATAYGYTF.

Notes on this clonotype: This sequence may be a read error, since a much larger clone differs from it by one base. Given the absence of the conserved phenylalanine or tryptophan at the CDR3 end, a read error is likely. The J gene is TRBJ2-3, the V gene TRBV7-9, with TRBD2 matching 11 bases. V trimming: 7 bases; J trimming: 9 bases; junction bases outside the gene matches: 6. CDR1 is SEHNR, CDR2 FQNEAQ, per germline (reference sequence). This CDR3 is 13 amino acids long. This chain's CDR3 is CASIKLAGETQYV. The CDR3 DNA sequence: TGTGCCAGCATCAAACTAGCGGGGGAGACGCAGTATGTT.

A remark on this clonotype: Germline is not matched at one junction end, which may reflect a read error. The DNA of the CDR3 is TGCGCCAGCAGCTCGGGACTAGGTGCCTATGAGCAGTACTTC. This codes for CASSSGLGAYEQYF. The genes are TRBV5-1 and TRBJ2-7, with 8 bases matching TRBD2. CDR3 length: 14 amino acids. Germline values: CDR1 SGHRS, CDR2 YFSETQ.

A remark on this clonotype: Given a much more abundant clone one base away, this may be a read error. The chain employs TRBV7-2 and TRBJ2-1, with TRBD2 matching over 11 bases. This CDR3 has 14 amino acids. V shed 5 bases, J shed 15 bases, and the junction held 12 bases outside the gene matches. Germline CDR1 is SGHTA and CDR2 is FQGNSA. The CDR3 spells CASSIVSGRAERFF. The CDR3 DNA follows: TGTGCCAGCAGCATAGTTAGCGGGAGGGCCGAACGGTTCTTC.

Remarks on this clonotype: A much larger clonotype is one base distant, so this may be a read error. The CDR3 DNA sequence: TGTGCCGGTCGACATGGAAATTCACCCCCCCACTTT. It encodes CAGRHGNSPPHF. The rearrangement links TRBV6-6 to TRBJ1-6; no clear D. This CDR3 contains 12 residues. The germline V gene has CDR1 MNHNY and CDR2 SVGAGI (reference sequence).

This clonotype showed up just once. J is TRBJ2-4 and V is TRBV3-1; 7 positions match TRBD2. This CDR3 is built from 16 residues. V lost 4 bases, J lost 0 bases, and 6 bases stayed unmatched. Germline values: CDR1 LGHDT, CDR2 YNNKEL (reference sequence). CDR3 sequence: CASSLLGGGAKNIQYF. Here the CDR3 DNA reads TGTGCCAGCAGCCTATTGGGCGGGGGAGCCAAAAACATTCAGTACTTC.

This rearrangement joins TRBV18 to TRBJ2-1, with D hard to call. V was clipped by 3 bases and J by 10 bases, with 13 bases between them. This CDR3 spans 13 amino acids. CDR1 is KGHSH, CDR2 LQKENI, per germline. The CDR3 DNA reads TGTGCCAGCTCACCTTATTCAGGTGGGGAGCAGTTCTTC. This codes for CASSPYSGGEQFF.

This clonotype was counted a few times. The V gene is TRBV10-3, the J gene TRBJ2-2; D assignment may be TRBD1 or TRBD2 (5 bases each). Germline CDR1 and CDR2: ENHRY and SYGVKD. The length of the CDR3 is 13 residues. The V gene lost 3 bases and the J gene lost 5 bases, with 7 bases spanning the gap. CDR3 nucleotide sequence: TGTGCCATCAGTGACAGGGAGACCGGGGAGCTGTTTTTT. It is translated as CAISDRETGELFF.

This sequence joins TRBV20-1 and TRBJ1-1, with a possible D match to TRBD1 (6 bases). The CDR3 covers 11 residues. The V gene lost 2 bases and the J gene lost 10 bases, with 11 bases spanning the gap. From germline, CDR1 is DFQATT and CDR2 SNEGSKA (reference sequence). The CDR3 region has the DNA TGCAGTGCTAGATGGACAGCGGGAGCTTTCTTT. Translation gives CSARWTAGAFF.

The gene calls are TRBV7-9 and TRBJ1-2; 9 nucleotides align to TRBD1. Per germline, CDR1 SEHNR and CDR2 FQNEAQ (reference sequence). The CDR3 is 16 amino acids. V dropped 3 bases and J dropped 2; count of bases not matched to a gene: 7. The CDR3 sequence is CASSLTGQGSNYGYTF. The CDR3 DNA reads as TGTGCCAGCAGCTTGACGGGACAGGGCTCAAACTATGGCTACACCTTC.

A remark on this clonotype: A junction end diverges from the germline sequence, so it may reflect a read error. The chain is built from TRBV24-1 and TRBJ2-1; D is uncertain. The DNA end is a closer match to TRBJ2-7, so the J assignment may be wrong. The length of the CDR3 is 18 residues. CDR1 is KGHDR, CDR2 SFDVKD, per germline. The CDR3 DNA is TGTGCCACCGGTGATCCGGGCAGCGATGACCACTCCTACAATGAGCAGTACTTC. This gives the protein CATGDPGSDDHSYNEQYF.

CDR3 loop: CASGHIETQYF. The CDR3 DNA is TGTGCCAGCGGCCATATAGAGACCCAGTACTTC. The chain uses TRBV12-3 or TRBV12-4 and TRBJ2-5, with D unclear. Trimming left V 8 bases short and J 4 bases short, with 8 bases between. This CDR3 comprises 11 residues.

The chain carries TRBV5-1 and TRBJ2-7; D may be TRBD1 or TRBD2 (6 bases each). The V gene's germline CDR1 is SGHRS and CDR2 YFSETQ. V was clipped by 4 bases and J by 6 bases, with 17 bases between them. The length of the CDR3 is 14 residues. The CDR3 protein is CASSVGEGGGEQYF. CDR3 in DNA: TGCGCCAGCAGCGTAGGAGAGGGGGGAGGCGAGCAGTACTTC.

This chain uses TRBV12-3 or TRBV12-4 with TRBJ2-7; D possibly corresponds to TRBD2 (7 bases). The CDR3 contains 18 residues. Deletions cut 8 bases from V and 0 bases from J, with 26 bases between. The CDR3, as DNA: TGTGCCAGCTCCCCTCACGCCCGGGGGCTAGCGGACTCCTACGAGCAGTACTTC. Translated, it gives CASSPHARGLADSYEQYF.

The sample holds many counts of this clonotype. The V call is TRBV5-4, the J call TRBJ2-7; 8 bases map to TRBD1. V shed 6 bases, J shed 2 bases, and the junction held 7 bases outside the gene matches. Germline V gives CDR1 SGHNT, CDR2 YYREEE (reference sequence). The CDR3 has 14 amino acids. The CDR3 region is CASTLDRGTYEQYF. The CDR3 bases are TGTGCCAGCACCTTAGACAGGGGCACCTACGAGCAGTACTTC.

The V call is TRBV6-5, the J call TRBJ2-1; TRBD1 matches at 7 bases. The ends lost 2 bases at V and 12 bases at J; junction bases unmatched: 10. Germline V lookup: CDR1 MNHEY, CDR2 SVGAGI. The length of the CDR3 is 14 residues. CDR3 nucleotide sequence: TGTGCCAGCAGTTACCGGGACAGCGGTCATGGGCAGTTCTTC. This translates into CASSYRDSGHGQFF.

CDR3 bases: TGTGCCAGCAGCCCTACGGGGCTGTCTTATGGCTACACCTTC. Translated: CASSPTGLSYGYTF. This chain joins TRBV27 and TRBJ1-2; TRBD1 is a possible D gene (5 bases). Germline V gives CDR1 MNHEY, CDR2 SMNVEV (reference sequence). V was shortened by 6 bases and J by 5 bases, with 16 bases between the two germline ends. CDR3 length: 14 residues.